The clone carrying this T cell receptor (beta chain) was picked up one time. No antigen is known for it. This entry comes from a study of shared clonotypes between healthy human individuals. Points from the study as a whole: Few donors restricted represented genetic and exposure-history diversity. Clonotype sharing among donors, it was expected, would be affected by sequencing depth. Non-shared clonotypes had lower generation probabilities than clonotypes shared by all four sorted-subset donors. Memory subsets generally showed smaller estimated richness than naive subsets did.

Measured with immunoSEQ multiplex PCR; TCRdb has only the in-frame clones, and not every one. Among over a million clones listed, about 96% were seen once. This receptor was taken from a man younger than 45 in good health. Source material: naive CD4+ T cells sorted from blood. Subset reported: CD45RA+ positively selected.

In DNA, the CDR3 is TGTGCCAGCGGTCGATGGTCCGGGGCCAACGTCCTGACTTTC. It specifies CASGRWSGANVLTF. V and J are TRBV6-5 and TRBJ2-6; D unclear. The germline CDR1 and CDR2 sequences are MNHEY and SVGAGI. Trimming cost V 8 bases and J 4 bases, with 12 bases left between them. The CDR3 is made up of 14 amino acids.